The entry below gives a single T cell receptor beta chain sequence along with its context. The sample comes from a study of CD8 T cells in Susac syndrome. Looked up from germline, CDR1 is SGHRS and CDR2 is YFSETQ. Trimming removed 0 bases at V and 6 bases at J, with 13 bases between. The CDR3 consists of 15 residues. Random-hexamer reverse transcription was applied to about 0.45 to 1 ug RNA. TCR beta CDR3 was amplified by immunoSEQ covering 54 Vbeta and 13 Jbeta. In TCRdb, the immunoSEQ multiplex PCR reads were re-called with MiXCR into one record per CDR3 protein. The table has roughly 200,000 distinct CDR3 sequences, about 94% seen once. From blood CD8+ and CD4+ T cells, the TCR beta chain was sequenced. The CD8+ and CD4+ T cells were negatively isolated, with the TEMRA cells enriched by FACS.

This chain connects TRBV5-1 to TRBJ1-5; D may be TRBD1 (6 bases). This clonotype was sampled from a human donor with Susac syndrome. Sequenced: CD4+ T cells from PBMCs. This CDR3 is CASSLGDRKGQPQHF. CDR3 DNA: TGCGCCAGCAGCTTGGGTGACAGGAAAGGTCAGCCCCAGCATTTT.